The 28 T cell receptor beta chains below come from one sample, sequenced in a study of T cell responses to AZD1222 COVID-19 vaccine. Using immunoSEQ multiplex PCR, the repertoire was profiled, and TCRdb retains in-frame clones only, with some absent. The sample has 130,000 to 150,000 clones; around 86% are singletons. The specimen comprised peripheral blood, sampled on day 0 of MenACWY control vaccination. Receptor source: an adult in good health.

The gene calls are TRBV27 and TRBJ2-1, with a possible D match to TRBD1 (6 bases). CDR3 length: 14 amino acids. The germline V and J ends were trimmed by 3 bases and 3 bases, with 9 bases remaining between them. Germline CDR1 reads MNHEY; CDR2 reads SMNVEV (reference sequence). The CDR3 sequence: CASSLMDSYNEQFF. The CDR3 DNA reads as TGTGCCAGCAGTTTGATGGACAGCTACAATGAGCAGTTCTTC.

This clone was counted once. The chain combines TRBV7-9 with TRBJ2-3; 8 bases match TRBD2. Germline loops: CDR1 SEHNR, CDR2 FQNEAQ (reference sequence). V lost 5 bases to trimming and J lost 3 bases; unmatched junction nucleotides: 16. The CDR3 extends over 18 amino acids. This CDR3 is CASSATFGRGVWTDTQYF. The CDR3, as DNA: TGTGCCAGCAGCGCGACGTTCGGGCGGGGGGTGTGGACAGATACGCAGTATTTT.

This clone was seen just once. The CDR3 nucleotides read TGTGCCAGCAGTGAGTCGACTAGCGGGAAGACCCAGTACTTC. It translates to CASSESTSGKTQYF. The chain combines TRBV2 with TRBJ2-5; 11 bases fit TRBD2. Germline lookup yields CDR1 SNHLY and CDR2 FYNNEI. With 3 bases clipped from V and 6 bases from J, the junction kept 3 bases outside the gene matches. This CDR3 region has 14 residues. The full variable domain, its missing parts supplied by reference TRBV2 and TRBJ2-5, is EPEVTQTPSHQVTQMGQEVILRCVPISNHLYFYWYRQILGQKVEFLVSFYNNEISEKSEIFDDQFSVERPDGSNFTLKIRSTKLEDSAMYFCASSESTSGKTQYFGPGTRLLVL.

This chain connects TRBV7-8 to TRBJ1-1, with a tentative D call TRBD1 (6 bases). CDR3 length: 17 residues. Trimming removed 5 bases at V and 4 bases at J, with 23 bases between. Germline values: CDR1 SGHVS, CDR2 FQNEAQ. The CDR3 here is CASSLSSRQAGGTEAFF. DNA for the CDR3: TGTGCCAGCAGCCTCTCCTCCAGACAGGCGGGGGGCACTGAAGCTTTCTTT. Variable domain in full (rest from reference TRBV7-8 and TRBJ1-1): GAGVSQSPRYKVAKRGQDVALRCDPISGHVSLFWYQQALGQGPEFLTYFQNEAQLDKSGLPSDRFFAERPEGSVSTLKIQRTQQEDSAVYLCASSLSSRQAGGTEAFFGQGTRLTVV.

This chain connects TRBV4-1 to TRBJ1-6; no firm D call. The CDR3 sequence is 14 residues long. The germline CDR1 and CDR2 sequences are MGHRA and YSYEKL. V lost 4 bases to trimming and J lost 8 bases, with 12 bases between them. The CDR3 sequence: CASSPGPGDSPLHF. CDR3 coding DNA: TGCGCCAGCAGCCCAGGCCCCGGGGATTCACCCCTCCACTTT.

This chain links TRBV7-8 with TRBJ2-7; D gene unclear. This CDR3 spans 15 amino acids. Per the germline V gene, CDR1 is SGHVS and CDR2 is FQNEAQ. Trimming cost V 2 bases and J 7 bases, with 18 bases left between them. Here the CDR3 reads CASSLRVMGSREQYF. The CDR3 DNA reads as TGTGCCAGCAGCTTAAGGGTTATGGGGTCTCGGGAGCAGTACTTC. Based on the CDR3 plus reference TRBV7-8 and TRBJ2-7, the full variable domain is GAGVSQSPRYKVAKRGQDVALRCDPISGHVSLFWYQQALGQGPEFLTYFQNEAQLDKSGLPSDRFFAERPEGSVSTLKIQRTQQEDSAVYLCASSLRVMGSREQYFGPGTRLTVT.

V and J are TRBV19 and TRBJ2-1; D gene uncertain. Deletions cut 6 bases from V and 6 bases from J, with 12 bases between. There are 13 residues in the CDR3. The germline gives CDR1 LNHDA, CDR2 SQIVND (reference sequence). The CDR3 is CASRESRINEQFF. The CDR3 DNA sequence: TGTGCCAGTAGAGAGAGCAGGATCAATGAGCAGTTCTTC.

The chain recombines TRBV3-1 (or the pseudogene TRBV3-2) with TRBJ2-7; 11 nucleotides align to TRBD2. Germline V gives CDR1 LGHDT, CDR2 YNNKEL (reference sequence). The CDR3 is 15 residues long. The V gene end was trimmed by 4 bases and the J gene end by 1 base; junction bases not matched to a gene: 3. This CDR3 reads CASSLGLAGSYEQYF. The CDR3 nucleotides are TGTGCCAGCAGCCTAGGACTAGCGGGTTCCTACGAGCAGTACTTC.

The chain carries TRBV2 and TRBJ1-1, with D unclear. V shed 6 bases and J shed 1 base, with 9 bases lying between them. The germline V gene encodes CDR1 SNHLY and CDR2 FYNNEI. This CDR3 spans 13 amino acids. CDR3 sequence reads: CASRGSANTEAFF. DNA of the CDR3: TGTGCCAGCAGGGGGTCAGCGAACACTGAAGCTTTCTTT. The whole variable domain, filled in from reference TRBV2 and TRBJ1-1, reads EPEVTQTPSHQVTQMGQEVILRCVPISNHLYFYWYRQILGQKVEFLVSFYNNEISEKSEIFDDQFSVERPDGSNFTLKIRSTKLEDSAMYFCASRGSANTEAFFGQGTRLTVV.

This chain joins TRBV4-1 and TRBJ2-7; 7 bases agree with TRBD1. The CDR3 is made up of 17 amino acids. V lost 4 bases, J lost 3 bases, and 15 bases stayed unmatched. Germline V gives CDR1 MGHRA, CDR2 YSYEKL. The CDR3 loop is CASSPEQGQLRFYEQYF. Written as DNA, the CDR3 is TGCGCCAGCAGCCCCGAGCAGGGACAGCTGAGATTCTACGAGCAGTACTTC.

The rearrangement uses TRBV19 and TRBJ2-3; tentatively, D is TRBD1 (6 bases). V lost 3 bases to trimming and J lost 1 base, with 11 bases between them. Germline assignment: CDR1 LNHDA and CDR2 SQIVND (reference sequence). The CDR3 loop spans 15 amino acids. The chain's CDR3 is CASSIFGQRTDTQYF. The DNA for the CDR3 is TGTGCCAGTAGTATTTTCGGACAGCGCACAGATACGCAGTATTTT. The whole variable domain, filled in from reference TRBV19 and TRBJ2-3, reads DGGITQSPKYLFRKEGQNVTLSCEQNLNHDAMYWYRQDPGQGLRLIYYSQIVNDFQKGDIAEGYSVSREKKESFPLTVTSAQKNPTAFYLCASSIFGQRTDTQYFGPGTRLTVL.

CDR3 in amino acids: CASSLGTDRQETQYF. DNA of the CDR3: TGTGCCAGCAGCTTAGGTACGGACAGACAAGAGACCCAGTACTTC. V is TRBV7-6 and J is TRBJ2-5; a possible D gene is TRBD1 (6 bases). Germline V gives CDR1 SGHVS, CDR2 FNYEAQ. V lost 1 base to trimming and J lost 2 bases, with 11 bases between them. The CDR3 has 15 amino acids.

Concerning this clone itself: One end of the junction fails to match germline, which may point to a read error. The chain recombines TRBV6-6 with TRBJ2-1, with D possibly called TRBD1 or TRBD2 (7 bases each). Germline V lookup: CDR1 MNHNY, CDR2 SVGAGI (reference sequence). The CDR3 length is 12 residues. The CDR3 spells CASRLQGGLPIF. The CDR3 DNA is TGTGCCAGCAGGCTCCAGGGGGGGCTCCCCATCTTC.

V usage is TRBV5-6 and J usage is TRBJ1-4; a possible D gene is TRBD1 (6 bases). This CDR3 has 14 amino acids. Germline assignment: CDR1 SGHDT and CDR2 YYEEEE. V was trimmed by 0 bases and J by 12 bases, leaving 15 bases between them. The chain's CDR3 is CASSLGRGFGELFF. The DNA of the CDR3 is TGTGCCAGCAGCTTGGGCAGGGGATTCGGAGAACTGTTTTTT. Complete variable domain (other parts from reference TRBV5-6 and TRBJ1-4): DAGVTQSPTHLIKTRGQQVTLRCSPKSGHDTVSWYQQALGQGPQFIFQYYEEEERQRGNFPDRFSGHQFPNYSSELNVNALLLGDSALYLCASSLGRGFGELFFGSGTQLSVL.

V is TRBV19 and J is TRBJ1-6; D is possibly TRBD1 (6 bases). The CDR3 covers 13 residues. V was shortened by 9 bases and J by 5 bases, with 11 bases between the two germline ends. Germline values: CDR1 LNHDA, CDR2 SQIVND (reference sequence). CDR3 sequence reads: CASSRGNNSPLHF. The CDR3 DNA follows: TGTGCCAGCTCCAGGGGTAATAATTCACCCCTCCACTTT.

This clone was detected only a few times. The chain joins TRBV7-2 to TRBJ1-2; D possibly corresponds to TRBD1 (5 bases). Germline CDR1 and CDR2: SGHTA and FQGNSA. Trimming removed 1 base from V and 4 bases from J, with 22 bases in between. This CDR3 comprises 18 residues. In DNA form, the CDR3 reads TGTGCCAGCAGCTTAGGTTACGGAGGGGCTCTTGGGATCTATGGCTACACCTTC. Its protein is CASSLGYGGALGIYGYTF.

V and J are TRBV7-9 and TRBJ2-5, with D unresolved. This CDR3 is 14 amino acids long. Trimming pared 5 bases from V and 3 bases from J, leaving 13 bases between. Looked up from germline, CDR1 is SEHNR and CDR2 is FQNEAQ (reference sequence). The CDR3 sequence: CASSTRHSEETQYF. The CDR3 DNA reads TGTGCCAGCAGCACCCGGCATTCCGAAGAGACCCAGTACTTC.

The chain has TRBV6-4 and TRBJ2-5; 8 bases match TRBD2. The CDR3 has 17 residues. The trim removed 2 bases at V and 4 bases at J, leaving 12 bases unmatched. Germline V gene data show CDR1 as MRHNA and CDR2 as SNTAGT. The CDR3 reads CASSDNYPGLVRETQYF. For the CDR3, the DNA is TGTGCCAGCAGTGACAACTACCCGGGACTAGTAAGAGAGACCCAGTACTTC.

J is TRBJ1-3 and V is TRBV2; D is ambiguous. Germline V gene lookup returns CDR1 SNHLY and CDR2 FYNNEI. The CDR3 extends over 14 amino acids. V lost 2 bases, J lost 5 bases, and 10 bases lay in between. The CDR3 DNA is TGTGCCAGCAGTGAAACGTTAGGGCGAAACACCATATATTTT. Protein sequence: CASSETLGRNTIYF.

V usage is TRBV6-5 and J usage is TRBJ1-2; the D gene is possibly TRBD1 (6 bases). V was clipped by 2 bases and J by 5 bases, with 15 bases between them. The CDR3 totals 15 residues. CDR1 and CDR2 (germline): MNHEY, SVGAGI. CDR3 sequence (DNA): TGTGCCAGCAGTTACGATCTGACAGGACAATATGGCTACACCTTC. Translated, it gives CASSYDLTGQYGYTF.

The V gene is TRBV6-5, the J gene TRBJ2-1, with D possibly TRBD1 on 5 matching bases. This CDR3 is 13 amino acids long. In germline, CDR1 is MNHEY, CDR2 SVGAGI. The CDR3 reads CAHAQGRFNEQFF. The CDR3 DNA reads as TGTGCTCATGCCCAGGGTAGGTTCAATGAGCAGTTCTTC.

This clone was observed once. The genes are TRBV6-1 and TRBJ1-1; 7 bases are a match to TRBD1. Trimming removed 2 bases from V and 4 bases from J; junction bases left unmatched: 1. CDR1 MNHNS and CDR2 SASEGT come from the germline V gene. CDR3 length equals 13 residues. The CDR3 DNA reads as TGTGCCAGCAGTGAAAGGGGGCCCACTGAAGCTTTCTTT. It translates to CASSERGPTEAFF.

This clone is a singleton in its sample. The CDR3 nucleotides read TGTGCCACCAGCAGAGAGGGCAGCTCCTATAATTCACCCCTCCACTTT. Its protein product is CATSREGSSYNSPLHF. The chain uses TRBV15 and TRBJ1-6; no clear D. The CDR3 runs to 16 residues. CDR1 and CDR2 (germline): LNHNV, YYDKDF (reference sequence). Between the trimmed V and J ends, which lost 0 bases and 0 bases, there was a span of 6 bases.

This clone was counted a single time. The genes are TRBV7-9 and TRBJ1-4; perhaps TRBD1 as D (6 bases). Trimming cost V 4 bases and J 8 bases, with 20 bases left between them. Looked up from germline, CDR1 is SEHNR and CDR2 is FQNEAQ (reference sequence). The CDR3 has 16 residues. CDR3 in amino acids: CASSSSRGARWEKLFF. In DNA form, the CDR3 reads TGTGCCAGCAGCTCCTCACGGGGGGCGCGTTGGGAAAAACTGTTTTTT. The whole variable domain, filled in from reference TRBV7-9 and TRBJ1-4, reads DTGVSQNPRHKITKRGQNVTFRCDPISEHNRLYWYRQTLGQGPEFLTYFQNEAQLEKSRLLSDRFSAERPKGSFSTLEIQRTEQGDSAMYLCASSSSRGARWEKLFFGSGTQLSVL.

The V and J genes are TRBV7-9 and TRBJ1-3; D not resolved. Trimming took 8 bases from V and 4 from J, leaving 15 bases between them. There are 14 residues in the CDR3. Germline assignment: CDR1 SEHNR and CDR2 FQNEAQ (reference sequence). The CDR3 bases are TGTGCCAGCCGCGACTTGGGAGGGGGAAACACCATATATTTT. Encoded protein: CASRDLGGGNTIYF.

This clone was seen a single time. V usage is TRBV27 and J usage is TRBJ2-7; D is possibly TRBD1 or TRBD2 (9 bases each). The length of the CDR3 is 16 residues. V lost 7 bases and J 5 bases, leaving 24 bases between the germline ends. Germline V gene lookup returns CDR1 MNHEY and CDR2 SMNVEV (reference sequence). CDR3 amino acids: CASNPAGGTGLNEQYF. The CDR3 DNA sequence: TGTGCCAGCAACCCCGCGGGAGGGACAGGGCTCAACGAGCAGTACTTC.

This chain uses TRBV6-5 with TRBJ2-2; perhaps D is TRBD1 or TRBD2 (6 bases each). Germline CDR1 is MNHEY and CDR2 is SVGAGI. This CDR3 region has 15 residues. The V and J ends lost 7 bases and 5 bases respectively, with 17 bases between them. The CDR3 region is CASMEGTSGTGELFF. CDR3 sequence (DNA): TGTGCCAGCATGGAGGGGACAAGTGGGACCGGGGAGCTGTTTTTT.

CDR3 coding DNA: TGCGCCAGCAGCGGTGGATGGAACACTGAAGCTTTCTTT. Translating gives CASSGGWNTEAFF. The rearrangement links TRBV5-1 to TRBJ1-1; D unclear. Germline V gives CDR1 SGHRS, CDR2 YFSETQ. The ends were cut back, 4 bases at V and 1 base at J, with 8 bases in the middle. The CDR3 totals 13 residues.